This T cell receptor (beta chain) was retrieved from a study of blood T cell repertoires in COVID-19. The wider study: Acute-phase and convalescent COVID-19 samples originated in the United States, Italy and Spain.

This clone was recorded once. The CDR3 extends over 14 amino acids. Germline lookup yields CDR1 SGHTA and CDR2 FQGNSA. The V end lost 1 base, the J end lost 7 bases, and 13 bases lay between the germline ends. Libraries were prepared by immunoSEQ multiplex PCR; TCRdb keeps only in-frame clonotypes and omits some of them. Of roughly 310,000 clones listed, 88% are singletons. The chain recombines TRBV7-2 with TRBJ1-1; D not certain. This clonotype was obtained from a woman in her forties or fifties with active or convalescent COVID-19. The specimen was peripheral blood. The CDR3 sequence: CASSLDIWAGEAFF. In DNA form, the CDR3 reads TGTGCCAGCAGCTTAGATATATGGGCAGGTGAAGCTTTCTTT.